This T cell receptor (beta chain) was captured in a study of cytomegalovirus exposure and HLA in healthy donors (dated by TCRdb to 2016 to 2017). With respect to the entire study: According to an earlier analysis of 550 to 750 of the donors, 200 million or so T cells yielded over 100 million unique TCR beta sequences and less than 300 Gb of sequence data. In a later genetic analysis, genome-wide SNP genotypes for about three fifths of the roughly 670 donors were used, and that subset was treated as a discovery cohort. On average, roughly 240,000 unique TCR beta nucleotide sequences were sequenced per donor among a few hundred genotyped donors of the cohort, with 15% to 20% of those sequences being non-productive. In a later analysis, previously published TCR beta repertoires from hundreds of donors were re-analyzed and high-resolution HLA genotyping was added so that TCR occurrence patterns could be studied. An earlier analysis of around 640 of the donors used high-throughput TCR beta sequencing to judge whether each TCR beta V gene segment behaved as functional or pseudogenic. The aim of the study was to test whether cataloging public T cell receptors could identify signatures of past pathogen exposure. The number of typed donors differed by locus: roughly 620-640 for A, B, C, DRB1 and DQB1; approximately 520 for DQA1; some 590 for DPA1; and around 470 for DPB1. Rather than using new phenotypic data, the later analysis identified candidate immune exposures from TCR beta sequences and from how often those sequences occurred across donors. Among the approximately 400 genotyped donors, approximately 77% belonged to the genetic ancestry cluster associated with self-reported Caucasian donors. An early release that covered roughly 600 HLA-typed donors contained 300 to 350 gigabases of sequencing data and 75 million to 100 million unique TCR sequences. Using immunosequencing, the study profiled T cell repertoires from 666 subjects and related those repertoires to cytomegalovirus serostatus. Because of strong linkage in the cohort, roughly five DR-DQ haplotypes were treated as single units for association and clustering. High-throughput TCR immunosequencing, statistical association of individual TCRs with disease status, and machine learning were combined to predict cytomegalovirus infection status. Donor age, sex, ethnicity and CMV serostatus were collected together with the repertoire data. A separate validation cohort of some 130 different subjects was used in addition to the approximately 670-subject first cohort. All discovery cohort repertoires had been generated using a single sequencing platform. Both class I and class II loci were covered by HLA typing, at four-digit resolution. Broader findings and caveats from the paper: A further reported finding was that TCR beta sequences accurately predicted the HLA-A and HLA-B alleles for most subjects in the first cohort. In a later analysis, the rate of TCR association differed among HLA loci, with DRB1 alleles having the most associated TCRs and HLA-C alleles having the fewest. In this cohort, only TCR beta chains were sequenced, and detectable features were limited by the absence of alpha or paired-chain data. The sequencing pipeline was judged likely to have produced a cluster of highly shared sequence variants as a technical artifact. Correlated functional status among segregating V segments might be attributable to linkage disequilibrium, but an unknown experimental factor could not be ruled out. A later genetic analysis associated a missense DCLRE1C variant with V-gene and J-gene trimming of TCR beta chains, and an independent cohort replicated the association. Most TCR sequences were seen in very few donors, while some public TCRs were found in many individuals. Strong co-occurrence of HLA alleles, especially DR and DQ, made assigning TCR associations to individual alleles difficult. In an earlier analysis of about 600 of the donors, most TCR beta V segments appeared in productive rearrangements about 87% or about 30% of the time, broadly matching IMGT annotations. Because counts were too low, approximately 15 rarely observed V segments, including chromosome 9 orphons, were excluded from the earlier analysis of some 540 of the donors. A few of the identified cytomegalovirus-associated TCR beta chains were confirmed in vitro to be specific for cytomegalovirus antigens. It was suggested by the authors that the approach could potentially be generalized to other disease states and immunological phenotypes. A later analysis found that most CMV-associated TCR beta chains appeared HLA-restricted, with HLA associations seemingly driven largely by CMV exposure. A later analysis reported that several top co-occurrence clusters appeared linked to parvovirus B19, influenza, CMV and Epstein-Barr virus. In the study, about 150 TCR beta chains were listed as associated with cytomegalovirus. Presence/absence analyses assumed roughly uniform sequencing depth across donors, an assumption that may not hold. The classifier was reported to diagnose cytomegalovirus status with high specificity and sensitivity in both the original and validation cohorts. Because HLA typing was missing for some donors at each locus, association tests included only the typed subset. In a later genetic analysis, fewer N-insertions in productive TCRs were reported among donors in an Asian-associated ancestry cluster than the 666-donor mean. At a false discovery rate of 0.05, a later analysis linked under 20,000 TCR beta sequences to specific HLA alleles. For the cohort, immune exposure information was limited to CMV serostatus. A later analysis found that HLA-associated TCR beta chains were more clonally expanded and had lower generation probabilities than equally common non-associated chains.

As to this clone: Its specific antigen is unknown. Within one base of it there is no much larger clone, and no base qualities were kept.

The library was generated by the immunoSEQ multiplex PCR assay. A mixture of 60 forward primers for TCR Vbeta segments and 13 reverse primers for TCR Jbeta segments was used in the multiplex PCR. The CDR3 region of rearranged TCR beta genes was amplified from genomic DNA by a multiplex PCR assay. On the Illumina HiSeq System, the amplified TCR beta libraries were sequenced as 87-base-pair reads. Per the authors' processing: A later analysis tallied 75 million to 85 million unique TCR beta chains across the 700 or so repertoires, and about 10 million of those chains were shared by two or more donors. A nearest-neighbor algorithm error-corrected the raw reads and collapsed the reads into unique sequences, merging closely related sequences to remove PCR and sequencing errors. Alignment of CDR3 sequences to IMGT reference sequences was used to assign V, D and J gene segments. Each retained sequence needed at least a six-nucleotide match to both a V gene segment and a J gene segment. A rearrangement counted as productive if the CDR3 had no stop codons and remained in frame with V and J, and every other rearrangement counted as non-productive. CDR3 was defined according to IMGT convention as the region running from the second conserved V-encoded cysteine to the conserved J-encoded phenylalanine. The earlier analysis of approximately 500 of the donors excluded sequences that lacked an unambiguous match to a single V gene segment. In an earlier analysis of around 600 of the donors, V segments were called functional above 56.7% productive rearrangements and were called segregating when the between-donor standard deviation exceeded 5%. A statistical classification framework was built to diagnose cytomegalovirus status from the catalog of TCR beta chain sequences. In a later analysis, TCR nucleotide sequences were compared against IMGT/GENE-DB human TR gene sequences so that V and J genes could be assigned. In a later analysis, CDR3 sequences and most-parsimonious VDJ recombination scenarios were assigned using the TCRdist pipeline. In a later analysis, each TCR beta chain was defined by its CDR3 amino acid sequence together with its V-gene family, and reads without a unique V-gene family were excluded. A later analysis removed nearly 600 highly shared, low-generation-probability nucleotide sequences to deal with suspected cross-contamination and a sequencing artifact. In a later analysis, a clonal expansion index for each public chain was calculated from normalized within-repertoire ranks of inferred template counts. A later analysis computed generation probabilities with a VDJ recombination model fitted to out-of-frame rearrangements, and checked the results against IGoR. A later analysis scored TCR-TCR, TCR-HLA and TCR-CMV co-occurrence with hypergeometric tests, applying a repertoire-size bias correction to TCR pairs. To estimate false discovery rates, a later analysis permuted the HLA or CMV assignments 20 times. A later analysis grouped co-occurring TCRs with DBSCAN, adding TCRdist sequence similarity when clustering within HLA-allele-positive subsets. For co-occurrence clustering, repertoires with fewer than 30,000 or more than 120,000 public chains were excluded, along with about five repertoires with anomalous nucleotide sharing. TCRdb took this table from immuneACCESS and kept in-frame rearrangements with V and J called. Such tables lack part of the clones; where checked against another copy, unresolved V genes explain under half of the gap, and the rest is unexplained. The V and J calls and clone size were taken over from that table, and D and trimming were inferred from the DNA. The sample yields about 130,000 clones; 65% to 85% were counted once. The ten largest clonotypes hold 3% to 4% of the sample.

The cohort was made up of roughly 670 healthy bone marrow donors. At the time of sampling, every cohort member was nominally healthy, though immune exposures that went unrecorded were likely present. The donor was CMV seropositive and was included in the group of 250 to 350 seropositive cohort members. Every donor gave a peripheral blood sample, and the peripheral blood mononuclear cells from that sample were used for TCR beta sequencing. The Qiagen DNeasy Blood Extraction Kit was used to extract genomic DNA from the blood cell samples. The sequence came from a young man in good health and CMV-seropositive. Specimen: PBMCs.

The CDR3 has the sequence CASSLVAGLTGELFF. In nucleotides, the sequence is TGTGCCAGCAGCTTGGTAGCGGGACTCACCGGGGAGCTGTTTTTT. The sequence is built from TRBV5-5 and TRBJ2-2, and TRBD2 matches 8 of the central bases. CDR1 SGHKS and CDR2 YYEKEE are derived from the germline V gene (reference sequence). There are 15 amino acids in the CDR3, from cysteine to phenylalanine inclusive. The CDR3 DNA has 45 bases and is translated from base 1. Trimming removed 0 bases from V and 4 bases from J; the gene matches leave 2 bases unexplained.